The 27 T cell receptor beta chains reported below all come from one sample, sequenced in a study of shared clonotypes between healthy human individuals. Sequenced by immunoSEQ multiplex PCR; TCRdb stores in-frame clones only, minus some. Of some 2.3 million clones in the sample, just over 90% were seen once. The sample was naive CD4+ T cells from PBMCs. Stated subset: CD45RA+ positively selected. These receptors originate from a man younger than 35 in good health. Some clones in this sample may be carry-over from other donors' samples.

The CDR3 nucleotides are TGTGCCAGCAGTTGGCCAGGAACGGGATTTGGAAACACCATATATTTT. This encodes CASSWPGTGFGNTIYF. The V call is TRBV28, the J call TRBJ1-3; D is unclear. The CDR3 extends over 16 amino acids. Trimming stripped 4 bases from V and 3 bases from J, with 16 bases between. Germline V gene lookup returns CDR1 MDHEN and CDR2 SYDVKM. The complete variable domain, with remaining parts taken from reference TRBV28 and TRBJ1-3, reads DVKVTQSSRYLVKRTGEKVFLECVQDMDHENMFWYRQDPGLGLRLIYFSYDVKMKEKGDIPEGYSVSREKKERFSLILESASTNQTSMYLCASSWPGTGFGNTIYFGEGSWLTVV.

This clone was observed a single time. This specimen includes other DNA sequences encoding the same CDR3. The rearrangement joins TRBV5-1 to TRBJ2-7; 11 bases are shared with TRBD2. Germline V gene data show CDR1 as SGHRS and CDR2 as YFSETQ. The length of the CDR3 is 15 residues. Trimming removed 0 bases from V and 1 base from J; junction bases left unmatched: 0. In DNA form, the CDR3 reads TGCGCCAGCAGCTTGGTAGCGGGGGGGTCCTACGAGCAGTACTTC. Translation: CASSLVAGGSYEQYF.

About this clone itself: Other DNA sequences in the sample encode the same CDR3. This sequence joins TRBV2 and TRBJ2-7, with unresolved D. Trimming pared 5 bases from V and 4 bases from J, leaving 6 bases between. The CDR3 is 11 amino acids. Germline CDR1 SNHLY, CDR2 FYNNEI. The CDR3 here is CASSSTYEQYF. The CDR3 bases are TGTGCCAGCAGTTCTACTTACGAGCAGTACTTC.

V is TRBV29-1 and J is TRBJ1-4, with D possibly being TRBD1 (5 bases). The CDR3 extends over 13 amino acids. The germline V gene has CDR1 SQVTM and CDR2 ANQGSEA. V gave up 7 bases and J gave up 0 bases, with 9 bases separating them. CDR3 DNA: TGCAGCGCTGGGGCACCAACTAATGAAAAACTGTTTTTT. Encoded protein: CSAGAPTNEKLFF.

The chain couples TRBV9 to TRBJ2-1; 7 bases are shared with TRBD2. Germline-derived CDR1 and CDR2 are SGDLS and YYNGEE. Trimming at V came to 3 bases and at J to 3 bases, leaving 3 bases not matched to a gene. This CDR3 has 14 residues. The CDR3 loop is CASSGGLNYNEQFF. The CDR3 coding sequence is TGTGCCAGCAGCGGGGGACTAAACTACAATGAGCAGTTCTTC.

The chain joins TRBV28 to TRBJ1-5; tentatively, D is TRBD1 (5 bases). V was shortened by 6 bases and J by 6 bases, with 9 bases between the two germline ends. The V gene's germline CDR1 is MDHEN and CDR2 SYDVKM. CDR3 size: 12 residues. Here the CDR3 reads CASSYGGQPQHF. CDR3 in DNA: TGTGCCAGCAGCTACGGGGGTCAGCCCCAGCATTTT.

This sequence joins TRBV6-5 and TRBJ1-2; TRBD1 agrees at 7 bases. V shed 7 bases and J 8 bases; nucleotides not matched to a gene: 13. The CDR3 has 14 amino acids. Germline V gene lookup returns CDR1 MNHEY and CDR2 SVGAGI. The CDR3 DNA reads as TGTGCCAGCACAATTCCCCAGGGGGACAGAGGCTACACCTTC. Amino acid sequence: CASTIPQGDRGYTF.

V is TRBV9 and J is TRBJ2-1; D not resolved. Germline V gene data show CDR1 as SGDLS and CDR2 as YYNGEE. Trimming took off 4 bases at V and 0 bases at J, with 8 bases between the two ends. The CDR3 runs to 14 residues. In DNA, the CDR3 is TGTGCCAGCAGCCTAACCCGCTCCTACAATGAGCAGTTCTTC. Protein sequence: CASSLTRSYNEQFF.

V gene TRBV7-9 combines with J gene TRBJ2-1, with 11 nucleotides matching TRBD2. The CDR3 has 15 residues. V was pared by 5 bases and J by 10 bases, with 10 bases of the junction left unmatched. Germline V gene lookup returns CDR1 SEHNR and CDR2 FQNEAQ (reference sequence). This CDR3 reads CASSLSGGGFPEQFF. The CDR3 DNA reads TGTGCCAGCAGCCTTAGCGGGGGGGGATTCCCCGAGCAGTTCTTC.

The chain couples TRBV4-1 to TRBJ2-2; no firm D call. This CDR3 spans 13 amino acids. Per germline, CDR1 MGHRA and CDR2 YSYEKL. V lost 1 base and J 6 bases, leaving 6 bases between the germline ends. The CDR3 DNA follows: TGCGCCAGCAGCCAAGTTCGCGCCGGGGAGCTGTTTTTT. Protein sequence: CASSQVRAGELFF.

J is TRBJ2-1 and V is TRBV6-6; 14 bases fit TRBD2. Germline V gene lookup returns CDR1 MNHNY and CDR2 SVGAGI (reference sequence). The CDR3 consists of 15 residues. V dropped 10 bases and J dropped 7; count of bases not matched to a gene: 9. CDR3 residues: CATRPRTSGRNEQFF. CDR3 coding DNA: TGTGCCACCCGACCAAGGACTAGCGGGAGGAATGAGCAGTTCTTC.

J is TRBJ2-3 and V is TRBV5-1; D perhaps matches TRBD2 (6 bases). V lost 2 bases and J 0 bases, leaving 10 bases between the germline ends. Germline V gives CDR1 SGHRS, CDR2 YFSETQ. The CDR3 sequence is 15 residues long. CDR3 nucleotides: TGCGCCAGCAGCTTCCAAGGGACTAGCACAGATACGCAGTATTTT. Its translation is CASSFQGTSTDTQYF.

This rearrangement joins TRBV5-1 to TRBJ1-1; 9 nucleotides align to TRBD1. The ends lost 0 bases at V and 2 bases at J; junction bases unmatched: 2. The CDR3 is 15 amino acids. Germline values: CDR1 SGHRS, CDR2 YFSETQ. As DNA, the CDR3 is TGCGCCAGCAGCTTGGAGACAGGGGGAAACACTGAAGCTTTCTTT. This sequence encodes CASSLETGGNTEAFF.

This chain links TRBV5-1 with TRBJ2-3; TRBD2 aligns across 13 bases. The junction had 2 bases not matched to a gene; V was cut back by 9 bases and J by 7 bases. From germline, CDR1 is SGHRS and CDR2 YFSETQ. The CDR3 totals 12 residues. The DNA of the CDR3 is TGCGCCACGGGACTAGCGGGGTATACGCAGTATTTT. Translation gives CATGLAGYTQYF.

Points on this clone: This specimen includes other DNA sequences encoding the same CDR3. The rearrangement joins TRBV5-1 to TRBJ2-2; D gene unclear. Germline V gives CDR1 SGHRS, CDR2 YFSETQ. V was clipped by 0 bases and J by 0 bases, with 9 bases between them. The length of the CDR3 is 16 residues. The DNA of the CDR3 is TGCGCCAGCAGCTTGGAAGCCGGAGCGAACACCGGGGAGCTGTTTTTT. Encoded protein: CASSLEAGANTGELFF.

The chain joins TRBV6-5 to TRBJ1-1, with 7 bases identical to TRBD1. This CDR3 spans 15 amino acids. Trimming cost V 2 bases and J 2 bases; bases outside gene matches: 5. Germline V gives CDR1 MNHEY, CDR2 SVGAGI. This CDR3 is CASSYNRGLNTEAFF. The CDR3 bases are TGTGCCAGCAGTTACAACAGGGGCCTCAACACTGAAGCTTTCTTT.

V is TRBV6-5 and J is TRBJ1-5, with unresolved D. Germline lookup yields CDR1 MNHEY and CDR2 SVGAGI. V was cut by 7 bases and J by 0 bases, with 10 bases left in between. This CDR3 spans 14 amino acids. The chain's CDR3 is CASKAVDSNQPQHF. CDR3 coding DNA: TGTGCCAGCAAGGCGGTCGATAGCAATCAGCCCCAGCATTTT.

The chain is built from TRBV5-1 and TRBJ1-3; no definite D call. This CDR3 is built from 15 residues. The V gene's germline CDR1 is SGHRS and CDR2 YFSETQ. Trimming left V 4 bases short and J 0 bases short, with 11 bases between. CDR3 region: CASSSGESSGNTIYF. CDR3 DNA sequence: TGCGCCAGCAGCAGTGGGGAGAGCTCTGGAAACACCATATATTTT. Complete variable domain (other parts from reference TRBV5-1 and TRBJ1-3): KAGVTQTPRYLIKTRGQQVTLSCSPISGHRSVSWYQQTPGQGLQFLFEYFSETQRNKGNFPGRFSGRQFSNSRSEMNVSTLELGDSALYLCASSSGESSGNTIYFGEGSWLTVV.

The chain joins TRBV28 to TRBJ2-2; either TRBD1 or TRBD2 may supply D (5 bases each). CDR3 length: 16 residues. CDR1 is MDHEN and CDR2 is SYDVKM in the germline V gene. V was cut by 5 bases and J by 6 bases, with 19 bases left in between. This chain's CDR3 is CASSILVIGGPGELFF. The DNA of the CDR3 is TGTGCCAGCAGTATACTAGTTATTGGGGGACCCGGGGAGCTGTTTTTT.

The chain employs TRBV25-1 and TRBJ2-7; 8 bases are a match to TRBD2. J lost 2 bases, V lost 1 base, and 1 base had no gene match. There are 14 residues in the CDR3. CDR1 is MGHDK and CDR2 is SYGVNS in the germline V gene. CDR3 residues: CASSESGGAYEQYF. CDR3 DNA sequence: TGTGCCAGCAGTGAATCGGGGGGGGCCTACGAGCAGTACTTC.

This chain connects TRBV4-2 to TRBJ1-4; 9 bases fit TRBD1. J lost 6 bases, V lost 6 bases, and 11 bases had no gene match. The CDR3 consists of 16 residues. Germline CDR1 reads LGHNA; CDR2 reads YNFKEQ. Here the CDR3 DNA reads TGTGCCAGCAGATCAACTCCGGGACAGGGATATGAAAAACTGTTTTTT. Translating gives CASRSTPGQGYEKLFF.

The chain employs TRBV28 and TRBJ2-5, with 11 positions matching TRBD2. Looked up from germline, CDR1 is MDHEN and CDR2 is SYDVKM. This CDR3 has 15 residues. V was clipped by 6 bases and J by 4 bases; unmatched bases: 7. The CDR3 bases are TGTGCCAGCAGCCCACTAGCGGGAGAGGGAGAGACCCAGTACTTC. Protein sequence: CASSPLAGEGETQYF. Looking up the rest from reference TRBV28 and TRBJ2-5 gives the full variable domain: DVKVTQSSRYLVKRTGEKVFLECVQDMDHENMFWYRQDPGLGLRLIYFSYDVKMKEKGDIPEGYSVSREKKERFSLILESASTNQTSMYLCASSPLAGEGETQYFGPGTRLLVL.

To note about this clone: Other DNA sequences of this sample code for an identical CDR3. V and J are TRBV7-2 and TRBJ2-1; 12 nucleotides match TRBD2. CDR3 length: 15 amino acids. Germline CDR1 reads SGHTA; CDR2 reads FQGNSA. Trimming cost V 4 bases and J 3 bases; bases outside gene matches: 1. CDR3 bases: TGTGCCAGCAGCTCGACTAGCGGGAGCTACAATGAGCAGTTCTTC. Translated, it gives CASSSTSGSYNEQFF.

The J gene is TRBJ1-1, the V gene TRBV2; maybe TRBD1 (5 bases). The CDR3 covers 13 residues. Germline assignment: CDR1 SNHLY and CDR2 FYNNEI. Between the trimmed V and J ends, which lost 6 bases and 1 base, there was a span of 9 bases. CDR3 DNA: TGTGCCAGCAGGTACACAGGGAACACTGAAGCTTTCTTT. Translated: CASRYTGNTEAFF.

The CDR3 DNA reads TGCGCCAGCAGCCAAGATCATAGGGTAGACGAGCAGTACTTC. This translates into CASSQDHRVDEQYF. This chain joins TRBV4-1 and TRBJ2-7; D call uncertain. Germline V gene sequence: CDR1 MGHRA, CDR2 YSYEKL. The CDR3 has 14 residues. V shed 0 bases and J shed 5 bases, with 11 bases lying between them.

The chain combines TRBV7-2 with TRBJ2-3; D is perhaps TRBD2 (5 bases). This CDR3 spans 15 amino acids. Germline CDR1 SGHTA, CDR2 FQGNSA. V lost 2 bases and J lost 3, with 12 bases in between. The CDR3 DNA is TGTGCCAGCAGCTTATACGTGGGAGAAACAGATACGCAGTATTTT. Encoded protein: CASSLYVGETDTQYF.

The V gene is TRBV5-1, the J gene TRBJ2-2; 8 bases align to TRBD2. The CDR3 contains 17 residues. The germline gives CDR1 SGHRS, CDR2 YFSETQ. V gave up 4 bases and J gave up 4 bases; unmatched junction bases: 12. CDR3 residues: CASSTPAGGHLTGELFF. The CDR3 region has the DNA TGCGCCAGCAGCACCCCCGCGGGAGGCCACCTCACCGGGGAGCTGTTTTTT.